These 28 T cell receptor beta chains came from one sample sequenced in a study of CD8 T cells in ankylosing spondylitis. From the 5' RACE reads, TCRdb called clonotypes with MiXCR, one entry per CDR3 protein. The table has about 360,000 distinct CDR3 sequences, approximately 22% seen once. The sequenced sample consisted of blood, either unsorted or a sorted T cell fraction (not recorded which). The receptors originated from a male donor with ankylosing spondylitis or in good health (not recorded which).

This sequence joins TRBV12-3 or TRBV12-4 and TRBJ2-2; 9 bases fit TRBD2. Trimming took 5 bases from V and 6 from J; bases not matched to a gene: 7. The CDR3 consists of 15 residues. DNA for the CDR3: TGTGCCAGCAGTCCAGCGGGGGGACCCGCCGGGGAGCTGTTTTTT. Translating gives CASSPAGGPAGELFF.

The V gene is TRBV12-3 or TRBV12-4, the J gene TRBJ2-2; TRBD1 agrees at 9 bases. V was pared by 10 bases and J by 4 bases, with 10 bases of the junction left unmatched. The CDR3 spans 15 residues. The CDR3 region has the DNA TGTGCCACCCAGTGGGTGGACAGGGGCACCGGGGAGCTGTTTTTT. This codes for CATQWVDRGTGELFF.

This clonotype was picked up one time. One end of the junction is discordant with germline, which a read error may explain. CDR3 DNA sequence: TGTGCCAGCAGCCCCCTAGAGGTTAACGGAGAGGCCCAGTACTTC. It is translated as CASSPLEVNGEAQYF. The chain joins TRBV7-6 to TRBJ2-5; D is undetermined. The germline V gene encodes CDR1 SGHVS and CDR2 FNYEAQ. This CDR3 region has 15 residues.

This chain's CDR3 is CASSSQGALSTDTQYF. CDR3 coding DNA: TGTGCCAGCAGCTCACAGGGGGCTCTAAGCACAGATACGCAGTATTTT. The rearrangement joins TRBV7-9 to TRBJ2-3, with TRBD1 matching 9 bases. Germline trimming cut 4 bases from V and 0 bases from J; bases unmatched to any gene: 5. Germline lookup yields CDR1 SEHNR and CDR2 FQNEAQ (reference sequence). This CDR3 contains 16 residues.

The genes are TRBV29-1 and TRBJ2-1; no reliable D call. This CDR3 has 10 residues. V lost 3 bases, J lost 9 bases, and 6 bases lay in between. Germline lookup yields CDR1 SQVTM and CDR2 ANQGSEA. The CDR3 loop reads CSVESVEQFF. CDR3 bases: TGCAGCGTTGAGTCAGTTGAGCAGTTCTTC.

This chain joins TRBV10-3 and TRBJ1-4, with D hard to call. V shed 10 bases and J shed 0 bases, with 12 bases lying between them. The CDR3 has 14 residues. The germline V gene has CDR1 ENHRY and CDR2 SYGVKD. In nucleotides, the CDR3 is TGTGCCACCTGGACCGCGGCAACTAATGAAAAACTGTTTTTT. It codes for CATWTAATNEKLFF.

This clonotype has only a few counts. The CDR3 loop reads CATSDWGQTLGLGEQFF. The CDR3 nucleotides are TGTGCCACCAGTGATTGGGGACAGACCTTAGGCCTCGGTGAGCAGTTCTTC. The chain uses TRBV24-1 and TRBJ2-1, with TRBD1 identical over 7 bases. CDR3 size: 17 residues. Germline V gene data show CDR1 as KGHDR and CDR2 as SFDVKD. The J segment lost 9 bases and the V segment lost 2 bases, leaving 15 bases of the junction unmatched.

The chain combines TRBV20-1 with TRBJ2-7; TRBD2 matches 7 bases. The CDR3 totals 12 residues. CDR1 is DFQATT and CDR2 is SNEGSKA in the germline V gene (reference sequence). V shed 7 bases, J shed 6 bases, and the junction held 9 bases outside the gene matches. Here the CDR3 DNA reads TGCAGTGGAAAGGGACTACCCCTCGAGCAGTACTTC. Amino acid sequence: CSGKGLPLEQYF.

This chain connects TRBV7-9 to TRBJ2-5, with D possibly TRBD2 on 5 matching bases. V gave up 1 base and J gave up 5 bases, with 8 bases separating them. The CDR3 length is 13 residues. CDR1 is SEHNR and CDR2 is FQNEAQ in the germline V gene (reference sequence). The CDR3 DNA reads TGTGCCAGCAGCTTAGGAGGGTATGAGACCCAGTACTTC. Translation gives CASSLGGYETQYF.

This clonotype was counted a few times. The genes are TRBV20-1 and TRBJ2-3; tentatively, D is TRBD2 (6 bases). V was trimmed by 3 bases and J by 3 bases, leaving 19 bases between them. The germline V gene encodes CDR1 DFQATT and CDR2 SNEGSKA (reference sequence). CDR3 length equals 16 residues. The CDR3 coding sequence is TGCAGTGCTAGCGGGACTTCAATTGGGCCGACAGATACGCAGTATTTT. Its translation is CSASGTSIGPTDTQYF.

The J gene is TRBJ2-7, the V gene TRBV7-9; D gene unclear. The CDR3 has 11 residues. The V gene lost 5 bases and the J gene lost 4 bases, with 6 bases spanning the gap. Germline lookup yields CDR1 SEHNR and CDR2 FQNEAQ (reference sequence). The chain's CDR3 is CASSHEYEQYF. The CDR3 coding sequence is TGTGCCAGCAGCCACGAGTACGAGCAGTACTTC. Full variable domain (rest looked up from reference TRBV7-9 and TRBJ2-7): DTGVSQNPRHKITKRGQNVTFRCDPISEHNRLYWYRQTLGQGPEFLTYFQNEAQLEKSRLLSDRFSAERPKGSFSTLEIQRTEQGDSAMYLCASSHEYEQYFGPGTRLTVT.

This clonotype was recorded many times. The rearrangement joins TRBV4-2 to TRBJ2-1, with 13 bases aligning to TRBD2. Trimming removed 4 bases from V and 3 bases from J; junction bases left unmatched: 6. The CDR3 has 17 amino acids. Germline CDR1 reads LGHNA; CDR2 reads YNFKEQ. The CDR3 is CASSPGWTSGSYNEQFF. The CDR3 nucleotides read TGTGCCAGCAGCCCGGGTTGGACTAGCGGGAGCTACAATGAGCAGTTCTTC.

This chain links TRBV9 with TRBJ2-4, with 7 bases fitting TRBD2. With V trimmed by 3 bases and J by 8 bases, 11 bases remained unmatched. Germline CDR1 reads SGDLS; CDR2 reads YYNGEE. The CDR3 is made up of 15 amino acids. CDR3 bases: TGTGCCAGCAGCGACGAAGGGGAGGGTCTGGACATTCAGTACTTC. It codes for CASSDEGEGLDIQYF.

This chain links TRBV5-8 with TRBJ2-7, with D hard to call. In germline, CDR1 is SGHTS, CDR2 YDEGEE. V was trimmed by 4 bases and J by 8 bases, leaving 10 bases between them. This CDR3 has 11 residues. The CDR3 region has the DNA TGTGCCAGCAGCCTGGGCCCAAAGCAGTACTTC. It encodes CASSLGPKQYF.

V gene TRBV29-1 combines with J gene TRBJ2-1; 12 bases match TRBD2. Germline loops: CDR1 SQVTM, CDR2 ANQGSEA. V lost 3 bases and J lost 4; bases outside the gene matches: 1. The CDR3 is made up of 14 amino acids. Written as DNA, the CDR3 is TGCAGCGTTGAGGGGACTAGCGGGTACAATGAGCAGTTCTTC. Its protein is CSVEGTSGYNEQFF.

The V call is TRBV6-1, the J call TRBJ2-3, with 10 bases aligning to TRBD1. Germline lookup yields CDR1 MNHNS and CDR2 SASEGT. V lost 7 bases and J lost 5; bases outside the gene matches: 9. CDR3 length equals 15 residues. The CDR3, as DNA: TGTGCCAGCATCCCAGAGGGACAGGGGTTAGATACGCAGTATTTT. Encoded protein: CASIPEGQGLDTQYF.

This clonotype came up a few times. The chain has TRBV12-3 or TRBV12-4 and TRBJ2-5; TRBD1 is a possible D gene (5 bases). The CDR3 consists of 14 residues. Trimming pared 4 bases from V and 5 bases from J, leaving 14 bases between. The CDR3 nucleotides read TGTGCCAGCAGTTGGGGCAGGGTGTATGAGACCCAGTACTTC. Its protein product is CASSWGRVYETQYF.

This clonotype was seen a handful of times. The chain combines TRBV5-1 with TRBJ2-2; 8 bases fit TRBD2. CDR1 is SGHRS and CDR2 is YFSETQ in the germline V gene. V dropped 4 bases and J dropped 5; count of bases not matched to a gene: 4. This CDR3 has 14 amino acids. CDR3 protein: CASSLGTSTGELFF. CDR3 coding DNA: TGCGCCAGCAGCCTCGGGACTAGTACCGGGGAGCTGTTTTTT.

The chain combines TRBV28 with TRBJ2-7; the match to TRBD1 covers 9 bases. The CDR3 has 15 residues. With 2 bases clipped from V and 4 bases from J, the junction kept 6 bases outside the gene matches. CDR1 and CDR2 (germline): MDHEN, SYDVKM. This CDR3 is CASSLEGTGLYEQYF. As DNA, the CDR3 is TGTGCCAGCAGTTTAGAGGGGACAGGGCTATACGAGCAGTACTTC.

This clonotype was counted between two and nine times. This chain connects TRBV12-3 or TRBV12-4 to TRBJ2-3; possibly TRBD1 for D (6 bases). Trimming removed 4 bases at V and 6 bases at J, with 14 bases between. CDR3 length: 14 amino acids. As DNA, the CDR3 is TGTGCCAGCAGTTCGACAGGTCCCCGGGATACGCAGTATTTT. This translates into CASSSTGPRDTQYF.

The rearrangement uses TRBV13 and TRBJ1-4, with D perhaps TRBD1 (5 bases). This CDR3 has 13 residues. With 7 bases removed from V and 8 bases from J, the gap between germline ends came to 14 bases. Germline V gives CDR1 PRHDT, CDR2 FYEKMQ (reference sequence). The CDR3 sequence is CASKSREGEKLFF. The CDR3 nucleotides read TGTGCCAGCAAGTCAAGGGAGGGGGAAAAACTGTTTTTT.

The rearrangement uses TRBV20-1 and TRBJ2-7; D might be TRBD1 (6 bases). The CDR3 is 14 amino acids. V lost 2 bases and J lost 3, with 14 bases in between. Germline CDR1 and CDR2: DFQATT and SNEGSKA (reference sequence). CDR3 DNA sequence: TGCAGTGCTAGATACAAGACAGGAGACTACGAGCAGTACTTC. Protein: CSARYKTGDYEQYF.

The chain couples TRBV6-1 to TRBJ2-3; 10 bases line up with TRBD1. J was trimmed by 5 bases and V by 6 bases; bases with no gene match: 5. CDR3 length: 14 residues. Germline CDR1 reads MNHNS; CDR2 reads SASEGT. CDR3 bases: TGTGCCAGCAGCGGGACAGGGGCGGGAGATACGCAGTATTTT. Protein: CASSGTGAGDTQYF.

This clonotype was counted a few times. This chain connects TRBV9 to TRBJ2-1, with 12 bases that match TRBD2. Germline CDR1 is SGDLS and CDR2 is YYNGEE. The CDR3 spans 16 residues. The trim removed 2 bases at V and 3 bases at J, leaving 3 bases unmatched. For the CDR3, the DNA is TGTGCCAGCAGCGTCACTAGCGGGGGGTTCTACAATGAGCAGTTCTTC. Protein: CASSVTSGGFYNEQFF.

This clonotype has just a few counts. The DNA for the CDR3 is TGTGCCAGCAGTTTTTTGGGGGCCGGGGAGACCCAGTACTTC. This translates into CASSFLGAGETQYF. The chain recombines TRBV12-3 or TRBV12-4 with TRBJ2-5; tentatively, D is TRBD1 (6 bases). The CDR3 loop spans 14 amino acids. V shed 3 bases and J shed 5 bases, with 13 bases lying between them.

This chain joins TRBV5-4 and TRBJ2-1; 7 positions match TRBD1. V shed 5 bases, J shed 4 bases, and the junction held 12 bases outside the gene matches. Germline V gene data show CDR1 as SGHNT and CDR2 as YYREEE (reference sequence). The CDR3 runs 16 residues. The CDR3 reads CASSPLGQATYNEQFF. CDR3 coding DNA: TGTGCCAGCAGTCCCCTTGGACAGGCTACATACAATGAGCAGTTCTTC.

V is TRBV4-1 and J is TRBJ2-1, with D tentatively TRBD2 (5 bases). The CDR3 has 16 residues. Germline V gene sequence: CDR1 MGHRA, CDR2 YSYEKL. V lost 0 bases to trimming and J lost 7 bases, with 16 bases between them. The CDR3, as DNA: TGCGCCAGCAGCCAAGAATTAGACTCTAGCTGGAATGAGCAGTTCTTC. It translates to CASSQELDSSWNEQFF.

This clonotype was detected only a few times. As DNA, the CDR3 is TGTGCCACCAGCATCAACAGCGCCCAATACTATGGCTACACCTTC. Its translation is CATSINSAQYYGYTF. The rearrangement joins TRBV15 to TRBJ1-2; D uncertain. This CDR3 has 15 residues. Trimming removed 4 bases at V and 3 bases at J, with 15 bases between. The V gene's germline CDR1 is LNHNV and CDR2 YYDKDF (reference sequence).